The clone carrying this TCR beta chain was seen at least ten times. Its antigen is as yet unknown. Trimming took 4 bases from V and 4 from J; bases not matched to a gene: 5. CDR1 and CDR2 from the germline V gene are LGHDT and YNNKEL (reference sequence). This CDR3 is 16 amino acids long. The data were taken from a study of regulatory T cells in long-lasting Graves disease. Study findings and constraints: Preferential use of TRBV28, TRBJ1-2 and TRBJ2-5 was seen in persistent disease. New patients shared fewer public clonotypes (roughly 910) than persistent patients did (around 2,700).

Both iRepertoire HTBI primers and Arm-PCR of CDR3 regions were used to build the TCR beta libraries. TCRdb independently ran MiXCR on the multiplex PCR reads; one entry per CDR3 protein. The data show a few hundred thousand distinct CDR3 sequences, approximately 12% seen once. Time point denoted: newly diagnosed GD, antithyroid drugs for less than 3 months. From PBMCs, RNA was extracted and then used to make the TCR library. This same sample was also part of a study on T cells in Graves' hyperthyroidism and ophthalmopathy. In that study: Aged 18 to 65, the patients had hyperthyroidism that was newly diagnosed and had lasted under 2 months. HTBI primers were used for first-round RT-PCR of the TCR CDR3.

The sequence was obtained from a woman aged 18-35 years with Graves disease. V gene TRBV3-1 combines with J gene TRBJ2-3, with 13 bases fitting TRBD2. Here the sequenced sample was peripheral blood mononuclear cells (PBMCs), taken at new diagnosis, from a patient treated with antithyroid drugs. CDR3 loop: CASSRTSGGASDTQYF. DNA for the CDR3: TGTGCCAGCAGCCGAACTAGCGGGGGGGCCTCAGATACGCAGTATTTT.